One T cell receptor (beta chain) is described in this entry. This sample is drawn from a study of T cell changes during pregnancy in multiple sclerosis. The CDR3 is made up of 17 amino acids. The germline V gene encodes CDR1 MGHDK and CDR2 SYGVNS. Trimming removed 1 base from V and 1 base from J, with 14 bases in between. Sequenced by immunoSEQ multiplex PCR; TCRdb stores in-frame clones only, minus some. The sample yields 60,000 to 85,000 clones, approximately 89% seen once. V gene TRBV25-1 combines with J gene TRBJ1-3; D not resolved. The sequence came from a female donor with multiple sclerosis, enrolled in a pregnancy study. The sample was peripheral blood, taken in the second trimester of pregnancy. The CDR3 DNA reads as TGTGCCAGCAGTGAATCGAGGGCCGCTTCTTCTGGAAACACCATATATTTT. Its translation is CASSESRAASSGNTIYF.